What follows are 15 T cell receptor beta chains derived from one specimen sequenced in a study of spatial heterogeneity in lung cancer. A single record per CDR3 protein comes from TCRdb applying MiXCR to the 5' RACE reads. This sample has about 33,000 distinct CDR3 sequences, with around 9.3% found just once. Time point reported: blood at routine non-recurrence follow-up after resection. Material: PBMCs, obtained at follow-up. Receptor source: a female donor with early-stage non-small cell lung cancer.

The chain recombines TRBV6-5 with TRBJ2-2, with TRBD1 matching over 12 bases. The length of the CDR3 is 17 residues. V gave up 2 bases and J gave up 5 bases; unmatched junction bases: 6. CDR1 and CDR2 (germline): MNHEY, SVGAGI. The CDR3 loop is CASSYTGTGGLTGELFF. The CDR3, as DNA: TGTGCCAGCAGTTACACCGGGACAGGGGGCTTGACCGGGGAGCTGTTTTTT.

At least ten counts were recorded for this clonotype. V gene TRBV4-2 combines with J gene TRBJ2-3, with D perhaps TRBD2 (5 bases). CDR1 LGHNA and CDR2 YNFKEQ come from the germline V gene. The ends were cut back, 4 bases at V and 2 bases at J, with 13 bases in the middle. This CDR3 comprises 15 residues. The DNA of the CDR3 is TGTGCCAGCAGCCCGAGGGTAGGAATCACAGATACGCAGTATTTT. Translated: CASSPRVGITDTQYF.

The chain employs TRBV2 and TRBJ1-5; TRBD1 aligns across 10 bases. The CDR3 covers 13 residues. V trimming: 6 bases; J trimming: 6 bases; junction bases outside the gene matches: 2. CDR1 SNHLY and CDR2 FYNNEI come from the germline V gene. The CDR3 spells CASRDRGVQPQHF. Here the CDR3 DNA reads TGTGCCAGCAGGGACAGGGGGGTTCAGCCCCAGCATTTT.

CDR3 in DNA: TGTGCCAGCAGTTCCTCGACCGGGGGGTCCTACGAGCAGTACTTC. It translates to CASSSSTGGSYEQYF. This sequence joins TRBV28 and TRBJ2-7; 7 nucleotides match TRBD2. Germline V gene sequence: CDR1 MDHEN, CDR2 SYDVKM. This CDR3 is 15 amino acids long. V lost 4 bases, J lost 1 base, and 7 bases stayed unmatched.

This clonotype has only a few counts. The chain joins TRBV9 to TRBJ2-7, with unresolved D. This CDR3 comprises 14 residues. Looked up from germline, CDR1 is SGDLS and CDR2 is YYNGEE. Deletions cut 0 bases from V and 1 base from J, with 8 bases between. The CDR3 DNA sequence: TGTGCCAGCAGCGTAGGCCCAGAATCCTACGAGCAGTACTTC. Protein product: CASSVGPESYEQYF.

There are a few counts of this clonotype. This chain connects TRBV7-9 to TRBJ1-4; D not certain. Germline assignment: CDR1 SEHNR and CDR2 FQNEAQ (reference sequence). V lost 1 base to trimming and J lost 7 bases, with 16 bases between them. This CDR3 comprises 16 residues. CDR3 DNA sequence: TGTGCCAGCAGCTTAGGTAGTTCTGGGAGACTTGAAAAACTGTTTTTT. Translation gives CASSLGSSGRLEKLFF.

This clonotype appeared a few times. The genes are TRBV7-9 and TRBJ2-2; TRBD2 aligns across 8 bases. The ends lost 5 bases at V and 6 bases at J; junction bases unmatched: 5. CDR1 SEHNR and CDR2 FQNEAQ come from the germline V gene (reference sequence). The CDR3 runs 14 residues. Here the CDR3 reads CASSMGLEPGELFF. CDR3 DNA sequence: TGTGCCAGCAGCATGGGACTAGAACCCGGGGAGCTGTTTTTT.

A few counts support this clonotype. This sequence joins TRBV9 and TRBJ1-3; D ambiguous. Germline loops: CDR1 SGDLS, CDR2 YYNGEE. CDR3 length equals 14 residues. V shed 0 bases and J shed 0 bases, with 4 bases lying between them. DNA for the CDR3: TGTGCCAGCAGCGTAGACCCCTCTGGAAACACCATATATTTT. As protein: CASSVDPSGNTIYF. The whole variable domain, remainder taken from reference TRBV9 and TRBJ1-3, is DSGVTQTPKHLITATGQRVTLRCSPRSGDLSVYWYQQSLDQGLQFLIQYYNGEERAKGNILERFSAQQFPDLHSELNLSSLELGDSALYFCASSVDPSGNTIYFGEGSWLTVV.

This clonotype has at least ten counts. The junction does not match germline at one end; this may be a read error. The rearrangement joins TRBV7-2 to TRBJ2-6; D is ambiguous. This CDR3 region has 15 residues. Germline assignment: CDR1 SGHTA and CDR2 FQGNSA. The CDR3 nucleotides are TGTGCCAGCAGCTTAGACACCACTGGTGCCAACGTCCTGACTTTC. Translated, it gives CASSLDTTGANVLTF.

This clonotype was seen many times. The rearrangement joins TRBV5-4 to TRBJ2-1; 10 nucleotides agree with TRBD2. The CDR3 length is 12 residues. The trim removed 4 bases at V and 14 bases at J, leaving 6 bases unmatched. The V gene's germline CDR1 is SGHNT and CDR2 YYREEE (reference sequence). The CDR3 region is CASSVSGGPEFF. CDR3 bases: TGTGCCAGCAGCGTTAGCGGGGGGCCGGAGTTCTTC.

This clonotype was counted at least ten times. This chain uses TRBV27 with TRBJ1-2; D gene ambiguous. Germline CDR1 MNHEY, CDR2 SMNVEV (reference sequence). The ends were cut back, 3 bases at V and 2 bases at J, with 7 bases in the middle. This CDR3 is 13 amino acids long. The CDR3 reads CASSLEGNYGYTF. In DNA, the CDR3 is TGTGCCAGCAGTTTGGAGGGAAACTATGGCTACACCTTC.

This clonotype was recorded many times. V usage is TRBV29-1 and J usage is TRBJ1-1; 9 bases match TRBD1. The V gene's germline CDR1 is SQVTM and CDR2 ANQGSEA. The CDR3 runs 16 residues. The V and J ends lost 7 bases and 4 bases, in that order; junction bases with no gene match: 16. The CDR3 protein is CSACVRGDRVGTEAFF. The DNA for the CDR3 is TGCAGCGCCTGCGTTAGGGGGGACAGGGTGGGCACTGAAGCTTTCTTT.

There are a few counts of this clonotype. The V gene is TRBV29-1, the J gene TRBJ2-1, with D possibly matching TRBD2 (5 bases). Looked up from germline, CDR1 is SQVTM and CDR2 is ANQGSEA. Trimming stripped 7 bases from V and 6 bases from J, with 19 bases between. The CDR3 is made up of 14 amino acids. In DNA form, the CDR3 reads TGCAGCGGCATAGAAGAACGGGGTCTCAATGAGCAGTTCTTC. Amino acids: CSGIEERGLNEQFF.

This clonotype was detected only a few times. The CDR3 sequence: CASSERFNYGYTF. CDR3 nucleotides: TGTGCCAGCAGTGAAAGGTTTAACTATGGCTACACCTTC. V is TRBV2 and J is TRBJ1-2; D uncertain. This CDR3 region has 13 residues. The V and J ends lost 2 bases and 1 base respectively, with 5 bases between them. Germline V CDR1 and CDR2: SNHLY, FYNNEI.

This clonotype occurred many times. This chain joins TRBV7-6 and TRBJ2-7; D remains unclear. The ends were cut back, 3 bases at V and 2 bases at J, with 8 bases in the middle. The CDR3 sequence is 13 residues long. The V gene's germline CDR1 is SGHVS and CDR2 FNYEAQ. CDR3 sequence: CASSFKPTYEQYF. The CDR3 DNA follows: TGTGCCAGCAGCTTCAAGCCCACCTACGAGCAGTACTTC.